The 32 T cell receptor beta chains below come from one sample, sequenced in a study of regulatory T cells in long-lasting Graves disease. Time point specified: newly diagnosed GD, antithyroid drugs for less than 3 months. Isolated PBMC RNA provided the starting material for the TCR library. CDR3-region Arm-PCR and iRepertoire HTBI primers produced the TCR beta libraries. TCRdb used MiXCR to reprocess the multiplex PCR reads, holding one entry per CDR3 protein. The table has roughly 610,000 distinct CDR3 sequences, roughly 15% seen once; the top ten hold about 17%. Another study also made use of these data, one on T cells in Graves' hyperthyroidism and ophthalmopathy.

The sample here was peripheral blood mononuclear cells (PBMCs), taken at new diagnosis, from a patient treated with antithyroid drugs. The receptors were sampled from a woman aged 25 to 45 with Graves disease.

This clonotype was observed a handful of times. This chain joins TRBV7-9 and TRBJ1-4; D gene ambiguous. Per germline, CDR1 SEHNR and CDR2 FQNEAQ (reference sequence). V dropped 5 bases and J dropped 10 bases, with 11 bases sitting between them. The CDR3 consists of 12 residues. The CDR3 sequence is CASSPDLGKLFF. DNA for the CDR3: TGTGCCAGCAGCCCCGATCTGGGAAAACTGTTTTTT. Complete variable domain (other parts from reference TRBV7-9 and TRBJ1-4): DTGVSQNPRHKITKRGQNVTFRCDPISEHNRLYWYRQTLGQGPEFLTYFQNEAQLEKSRLLSDRFSAERPKGSFSTLEIQRTEQGDSAMYLCASSPDLGKLFFGSGTQLSVL.

The V and J genes are TRBV6-5 and TRBJ2-7, with 10 positions matching TRBD2. The CDR3 is made up of 16 amino acids. V shed 0 bases and J 6 bases; nucleotides not matched to a gene: 8. Germline V gene lookup returns CDR1 MNHEY and CDR2 SVGAGI. CDR3 DNA: TGTGCCAGCAGTTACTCTCTGAGCGGGAGGGCCTCCGAGCAGTACTTC. Translating it yields CASSYSLSGRASEQYF.

This clonotype came up a few times. CDR3 DNA sequence: TGTGCCTGGGCGACGGGGAGCGGGACACAAGAGACCCAGTACTTC. Translating it yields CAWATGSGTQETQYF. The J gene is TRBJ2-5, the V gene TRBV30; D is possibly TRBD2 (7 bases). This CDR3 contains 15 residues. Germline assignment: CDR1 GTSNPN and CDR2 SVGIG (reference sequence). Trimming took off 5 bases at V and 2 bases at J, with 18 bases between the two ends.

Ten or more counts support this clonotype. J is TRBJ1-1 and V is TRBV29-1; D unclear. Trimming shortened V by 5 bases and J by 2 bases, and 12 bases separated the two germline ends. This CDR3 is 13 amino acids long. Germline V gives CDR1 SQVTM, CDR2 ANQGSEA. As DNA, the CDR3 is TGCAGCGTTCCAAAAGACGCAAACACTGAAGCTTTCTTT. Protein product: CSVPKDANTEAFF. Full variable domain (outside the CDR3, taken from reference TRBV29-1 and TRBJ1-1): SAVISQKPSRDICQRGTSLTIQCQVDSQVTMMFWYRQQPGQSLTLIATANQGSEATYESGFVIDKFPISRPNLTFSTLTVSNMSPEDSSIYLCSVPKDANTEAFFGQGTRLTVV.

This clonotype has just one count. This could be a read error, since a much larger clone is one nucleotide away. V usage is TRBV28 and J usage is TRBJ2-3; possible D gene TRBD2, 6 bases. The CDR3 spans 12 residues. CDR1 MDHEN and CDR2 SYDVKM come from the germline V gene. CDR3 sequence: CASGTRTGTQYF. CDR3 bases: TGTGCCAGCGGGACTCGTACAGGTACGCAGTATTTT.

The table lists this clonotype with many counts. The rearrangement joins TRBV15 to TRBJ2-3; D is ambiguous. V gave up 4 bases and J gave up 2 bases, with 13 bases separating them. CDR1 is LNHNV, CDR2 YYDKDF, per germline (reference sequence). CDR3 length: 15 amino acids. The CDR3 is CATSKSPIYTDTQYF. The CDR3 nucleotides read TGTGCCACCAGCAAATCCCCAATTTACACAGATACGCAGTATTTT.

The gene calls are TRBV18 and TRBJ1-4; D uncertain. CDR3 length: 16 amino acids. CDR1 KGHSH and CDR2 LQKENI come from the germline V gene. Trimming cost V 0 bases and J 0 bases, with 8 bases left between them. CDR3 sequence: CASSPPAGATNEKLFF. The CDR3 DNA is TGTGCCAGCTCACCACCCGCCGGTGCAACTAATGAAAAACTGTTTTTT.

This chain uses TRBV28 with TRBJ2-6; TRBD1 might be the D (5 bases). CDR1 MDHEN and CDR2 SYDVKM come from the germline V gene. The CDR3 covers 19 residues. Trimming cost V 6 bases and J 2 bases, with 23 bases left between them. The CDR3 sequence: CASSSSKIGHPPGANVLTF. For the CDR3, the DNA is TGTGCCAGCAGCTCCTCAAAAATAGGACATCCTCCTGGGGCCAACGTCCTGACTTTC.

Many counts were recorded for this clonotype. J is TRBJ1-5 and V is TRBV29-1; a possible D gene is TRBD1 (6 bases). Germline V gene lookup returns CDR1 SQVTM and CDR2 ANQGSEA. Trimming left V 7 bases short and J 5 bases short, with 18 bases between. The CDR3 has 14 residues. In nucleotides, the CDR3 is TGCAGCGCGGGATCGGGGACATTTGATCAGCCCCAGCATTTT. Amino acid sequence: CSAGSGTFDQPQHF.

The V gene is TRBV4-1, the J gene TRBJ1-6, with D perhaps TRBD1 (5 bases). CDR3 length equals 15 residues. Germline V gene sequence: CDR1 MGHRA, CDR2 YSYEKL. Trimming left V 4 bases short and J 14 bases short, with 21 bases between. The CDR3 DNA reads TGCGCCAGCAGCCGTTCCGGGACGGGGGATTTAGCCCTCCACTTT. This sequence encodes CASSRSGTGDLALHF.

This clonotype was recorded a few times. A read error may be the cause here, since a much bigger clone is one base away. The genes are TRBV7-2 and TRBJ2-1; possible D gene TRBD2, 6 bases. CDR3 length: 13 amino acids. The V gene's germline CDR1 is SGHTA and CDR2 FQGNSA. The CDR3 DNA sequence: TGTGTCAGCAGCGGTCGACTAGTTTCTGAGCAGTTCTTC. Translation: CVSSGRLVSEQFF.

This clonotype showed up many times. The rearrangement joins TRBV2 to TRBJ2-2; TRBD1 is a possible D gene (5 bases). The germline V gene has CDR1 SNHLY and CDR2 FYNNEI. CDR3 size: 15 residues. Trimming took 6 bases from V and 6 from J, leaving 17 bases between them. In nucleotides, the CDR3 is TGTGCCAGCAGCAATCGACAGACGACGGCCGGGGAGCTGTTTTTT. This gives the protein CASSNRQTTAGELFF.

This clonotype has a count of ten or more. The chain employs TRBV28 and TRBJ1-5, with TRBD1 matching 8 bases. Trimming took 3 bases from V and 0 from J; bases not matched to a gene: 13. This CDR3 has 19 amino acids. Germline CDR1 MDHEN, CDR2 SYDVKM. CDR3 coding DNA: TGTGCCAGCAGTTTTGCCGGGAGCAAGGGACAGGCTAGCAATCAGCCCCAGCATTTT. It encodes CASSFAGSKGQASNQPQHF. The full variable domain, its missing parts supplied by reference TRBV28 and TRBJ1-5, is DVKVTQSSRYLVKRTGEKVFLECVQDMDHENMFWYRQDPGLGLRLIYFSYDVKMKEKGDIPEGYSVSREKKERFSLILESASTNQTSMYLCASSFAGSKGQASNQPQHFGDGTRLSIL.

Only a few counts were recorded for this clonotype. The chain is built from TRBV5-1 and TRBJ1-6; D remains unclear. The CDR3 sequence is 13 residues long. CDR1 is SGHRS, CDR2 YFSETQ, per germline. Trimming cost V 4 bases and J 8 bases, with 10 bases left between them. The CDR3 DNA follows: TGCGCCAGCAGCCCGGCATTGGATTCACCCCTCCACTTT. Residues: CASSPALDSPLHF.

This clonotype was observed at least ten times. V is TRBV12-3 or TRBV12-4 and J is TRBJ1-1; D may be TRBD1 (6 bases). CDR3 size: 15 residues. V lost 4 bases and J lost 6, with 18 bases in between. The CDR3 DNA reads as TGTGCCAGCAGTTATGGACAGTCTTATGGCCCTGAAGCTTTCTTT. Encoded protein: CASSYGQSYGPEAFF.

This clonotype came up many times. J is TRBJ2-3 and V is TRBV6-1; D gene uncertain. The CDR3 is made up of 17 amino acids. Germline CDR1 MNHNS, CDR2 SASEGT. The V end was cut by 5 bases, the J end by 0 bases, with 18 bases between. The CDR3 here is CASSQKGRGASTDTQYF. The CDR3 region has the DNA TGTGCCAGCAGTCAGAAGGGCCGCGGAGCGAGCACAGATACGCAGTATTTT.

The DNA of the CDR3 is TGTGCCTGGAGTAAGGGGGCGCCCCCCTACGAGCAGTACTTC. As protein: CAWSKGAPPYEQYF. The chain combines TRBV30 with TRBJ2-7; the match to TRBD1 covers 7 bases. The CDR3 spans 14 residues. With 2 bases clipped from V and 2 bases from J, the junction kept 6 bases outside the gene matches. Germline V gene sequence: CDR1 GTSNPN, CDR2 SVGIG (reference sequence).

This clonotype was recorded many times. This chain uses TRBV11-2 with TRBJ2-5, with 10 bases matching TRBD2. This CDR3 has 18 amino acids. V shed 1 base, J shed 5 bases, and the junction held 13 bases outside the gene matches. Germline CDR1 SGHAT, CDR2 FQNNGV. The CDR3 DNA is TGTGCCAGCAGCTTAGCTCTACCTAGCGGGAGTCCTGCGGAGACCCAGTACTTC. It translates to CASSLALPSGSPAETQYF.

This clonotype appeared many times. The chain has TRBV7-8 and TRBJ1-5; D may be TRBD1 (6 bases). Germline CDR1 SGHVS, CDR2 FQNEAQ. V lost 2 bases to trimming and J lost 7 bases, with 21 bases between them. This CDR3 region has 17 residues. The CDR3, as DNA: TGTGCCAGCAGCTTAAGGCCCACACAGGGCCGGTCCCAGCCCCAGCATTTT. As protein: CASSLRPTQGRSQPQHF. Full variable domain (missing parts from reference TRBV7-8 and TRBJ1-5): GAGVSQSPRYKVAKRGQDVALRCDPISGHVSLFWYQQALGQGPEFLTYFQNEAQLDKSGLPSDRFFAERPEGSVSTLKIQRTQQEDSAVYLCASSLRPTQGRSQPQHFGDGTRLSIL.

This clonotype was seen a few times. J is TRBJ1-5 and V is TRBV28; TRBD1 agrees at 10 bases. Germline CDR1 and CDR2: MDHEN and SYDVKM. The CDR3 is 15 amino acids. Trimming took 6 bases from V and 6 from J; bases not matched to a gene: 8. The CDR3 spells CASSPGTGESQPQHF. As DNA, the CDR3 is TGTGCCAGCAGCCCCGGGACAGGGGAGAGTCAGCCCCAGCATTTT.

The chain recombines TRBV20-1 with TRBJ1-1; the D gene is possibly TRBD1 (5 bases). The CDR3 runs 12 residues. Germline loops: CDR1 DFQATT, CDR2 SNEGSKA (reference sequence). Trimming took off 6 bases at V and 1 base at J, with 9 bases between the two ends. The CDR3 loop reads CSALGGNTEAFF. CDR3 nucleotides: TGCAGTGCCTTGGGGGGGAACACTGAAGCTTTCTTT.

The chain employs TRBV6-1 and TRBJ1-2; D might be TRBD1 (5 bases). Germline CDR1 is MNHNS and CDR2 is SASEGT. CDR3 length equals 14 residues. The germline V and J ends were trimmed by 3 bases and 2 bases, with 10 bases remaining between them. In DNA form, the CDR3 reads TGTGCCAGCAGTGAGGGCCCAGGGAACTATGGCTACACCTTC. This sequence encodes CASSEGPGNYGYTF.

Comments on this clonotype: A far bigger clonotype differs at one base, so this is likely a read error. The chain combines TRBV28 with TRBJ2-1, with a tentative D call TRBD2 (5 bases). V was clipped by 4 bases and J by 10 bases, with 20 bases between them. This CDR3 comprises 15 residues. Germline CDR1 reads MDHEN; CDR2 reads SYDVKM. The CDR3 sequence is CASSSTGMSSYEQFF. Written as DNA, the CDR3 is TGTGCCAGCAGTTCGACCGGGATGAGCTCCTACGAGCAGTTCTTC.

CDR3 nucleotides: TGTGCCTGGAGTGTTAACAGTCCGGCTACGCAGTATTTT. It is translated as CAWSVNSPATQYF. The genes are TRBV30 and TRBJ2-3; D gene ambiguous. The ends were cut back, 0 bases at V and 8 bases at J, with 12 bases in the middle. CDR1 GTSNPN and CDR2 SVGIG come from the germline V gene (reference sequence). The CDR3 is 13 amino acids.

Concerning this clonotype itself: Compared with germline, one end of the junction differs, possibly owing to a read error. The V and J genes are TRBV27 and TRBJ2-3, with a possible D match to TRBD2 (7 bases). Germline V gene sequence: CDR1 MNHEY, CDR2 SMNVEV (reference sequence). The CDR3 runs to 15 residues. The CDR3 DNA is TGTGCCAGCAGTTCCTGGGGGGGCGTCACAGGTACGCAGTATTTT. Encoded protein: CASSSWGGVTGTQYF.

V and J are TRBV7-3 and TRBJ2-1, with D tentatively TRBD1 or TRBD2 (5 bases each). There are 14 residues in the CDR3. CDR1 SGHTA and CDR2 FQGTGA come from the germline V gene. V shed 2 bases and J shed 8 bases, with 13 bases lying between them. CDR3 in amino acids: CASSLGLGTDEQFF. CDR3 sequence (DNA): TGTGCCAGCAGCTTAGGGTTGGGGACCGATGAGCAGTTCTTC. The full variable domain, its missing parts supplied by reference TRBV7-3 and TRBJ2-1, is GAGVSQTPSNKVTEKGKYVELRCDPISGHTALYWYRQSLGQGPEFLIYFQGTGAADDSGLPNDRFFAVRPEGSVSTLKIQRTERGDSAVYLCASSLGLGTDEQFFGPGTRLTVL.

This clonotype was observed a handful of times. The chain employs TRBV5-4 and TRBJ1-3; D perhaps matches TRBD1 (6 bases). The germline V and J ends were trimmed by 1 base and 2 bases, with 10 bases remaining between them. The CDR3 extends over 15 amino acids. Germline V gives CDR1 SGHNT, CDR2 YYREEE (reference sequence). The CDR3 DNA sequence: TGTGCCAGCAGCTTGCAGGGGACGACTGGAAACACCATATATTTT. Its translation: CASSLQGTTGNTIYF.

This clonotype was seen a handful of times. This sequence joins TRBV2 and TRBJ2-5; D remains unclear. Germline V gene lookup returns CDR1 SNHLY and CDR2 FYNNEI. Deletions cut 3 bases from V and 5 bases from J, with 10 bases between. This CDR3 is 13 amino acids long. CDR3 bases: TGTGCCAGCAGTGAGCTTCGACGGGAGACCCAGTACTTC. This gives the protein CASSELRRETQYF.

A remark on this clonotype: A much bigger clone sits one base away, suggesting this may be a read error. The chain employs TRBV13 and TRBJ2-3; 10 nucleotides align to TRBD2. Germline values: CDR1 PRHDT, CDR2 FYEKMQ (reference sequence). The length of the CDR3 is 17 residues. CDR3 nucleotide sequence: TGTGCCAGCGGCTTGGCTAGCGGGAGTGGTAGGACAGATACGCAGTATTTT. This sequence encodes CASGLASGSGRTDTQYF. The variable domain in full, completed from reference TRBV13 and TRBJ2-3, reads AAGVIQSPRHLIKEKRETATLKCYPIPRHDTVYWYQQGPGQDPQFLISFYEKMQSDKGSIPDRFSAQQFSDYHSELNMSSLELGDSALYFCASGLASGSGRTDTQYFGPGTRLTVL.

This clonotype appeared many times. This CDR3 is CATSAIGADGSSYNEQFF. CDR3 nucleotides: TGTGCCACCAGTGCCATAGGGGCCGACGGATCCTCCTACAATGAGCAGTTCTTC. The rearrangement joins TRBV24-1 to TRBJ2-1, with D possibly matching TRBD1 (5 bases). There are 18 residues in the CDR3. The germline V gene has CDR1 KGHDR and CDR2 SFDVKD. V shed 5 bases and J shed 0 bases, with 19 bases lying between them.

This clonotype occurred many times. The V call is TRBV7-2, the J call TRBJ1-1; 10 nucleotides match TRBD1. This CDR3 comprises 15 residues. Germline assignment: CDR1 SGHTA and CDR2 FQGNSA. The ends lost 6 bases at V and 4 bases at J; junction bases unmatched: 8. CDR3 coding DNA: TGTGCCAGCAGTCGGACCGGGACAGGGGTCACTGAAGCTTTCTTT. Translation gives CASSRTGTGVTEAFF.

Ten or more counts support this clonotype. CDR3 in DNA: TGTGCCAGCAGGGACAGGATGACGGGCAAAAACATTCAGTACTTC. This gives the protein CASRDRMTGKNIQYF. The gene calls are TRBV2 and TRBJ2-4; 7 nucleotides align to TRBD1. The germline V gene encodes CDR1 SNHLY and CDR2 FYNNEI. The CDR3 sequence is 15 residues long. V was pared by 6 bases and J by 3 bases, with 8 bases of the junction left unmatched.